This TCR beta chain was documented in a study of cytomegalovirus exposure and HLA in healthy donors. The assay was immunoSEQ multiplex PCR, and TCRdb's table has in-frame clones only and misses some. The repertoire holds about 250,000 clones, roughly 90% seen once, with around 13% in the top ten. The sequenced sample consisted of PBMCs. The clonotype was recovered from a man aged 18 to 35 in good health and CMV-seropositive.

The CDR3 region is CASRTGTANTEAFF. In DNA form, the CDR3 reads TGTGCCAGCAGAACCGGGACAGCGAACACTGAAGCTTTCTTT. The rearrangement uses TRBV6-5 and TRBJ1-1; 7 nucleotides agree with TRBD1. V lost 6 bases and J lost 1; bases outside the gene matches: 5. Looked up from germline, CDR1 is MNHEY and CDR2 is SVGAGI. The CDR3 is made up of 14 amino acids.